This T cell receptor (beta chain) is from a study of T cells in Graves' hyperthyroidism and ophthalmopathy. General study points: In blood, most of the thyroid clonotypes expanded above 0.001 were also present. Model-based prediction identified ophthalmopathy a median around seven months prior to its onset.

There were TCR beta CDR3 regions amplified from RNA transcripts. Primed by the HTBI set, a first-round RT-PCR was run on the TCR CDR3. From the multiplex PCR reads, TCRdb called clonotypes with MiXCR, one entry per CDR3 protein. The sample contains hundreds of thousands of distinct CDR3 sequences, around 15% of which appear only once. This clonotype was picked up many times. Antigen specificity is unknown. With duration under 3 months, ophthalmopathy was active: Clinical Activity Score at least 3, NOSPECS at least 4. Not enrolled were patients with uncontrolled infection, other autoimmune disease, pregnancy or lactation. The CDR3 is 13 amino acids. V dropped 3 bases and J dropped 2 bases, with 7 bases sitting between them. The germline gives CDR1 MRHNA, CDR2 SNTAGT.

The chain links TRBV6-4 to TRBJ1-2; no definite D call. Sequenced input: blood. This clonotype was sampled from a woman in her thirties or forties with Graves' ophthalmopathy. The CDR3 region has the DNA TGTGCCAGCAGTGAAAGTGCAAACTATGGCTACACCTTC. Translating it yields CASSESANYGYTF.